This T cell receptor (beta chain) was identified in a study of shared clonotypes between healthy human individuals. Only a few counts were recorded for this clone. What it binds is unknown. Study-level points and caveats: With four donors compared, around 5% of naive CD4 clonotypes were shared. Blood was the only sampled material, and tissue repertoires likely differ. Generation of non-shared clonotypes was less probable than generation of clonotypes shared by all four donors.

Each subset's genomic DNA was shared equally among a number of immunoSEQ plates. Profiled with immunoSEQ multiplex PCR; TCRdb holds only in-frame clones, not every one. The data show nearly 750,000 clones, with 55% to 80% seen just once and approximately 2% held by the top ten. After removal of 5 bases from V and 6 bases from J, the junction contained 4 bases not matched to a gene. This CDR3 contains 14 residues. The germline V gene encodes CDR1 MNHEY and CDR2 SMNVEV (reference sequence). The specimen sequenced was memory CD4+ T cells sorted from blood. Subset meaning: CD45RA-negative fraction. The rearrangement joins TRBV27 to TRBJ2-3; 11 bases fit TRBD2. The clonotype was recovered from a woman aged 25 to 45 in good health. CDR3 amino acids: CASSPLAGVDTQYF. The DNA of the CDR3 is TGTGCCAGCAGTCCACTAGCGGGAGTGGATACGCAGTATTTT.